What follows describes a single T cell receptor (beta chain). Produced via immunoSEQ multiplex PCR; TCRdb's table is partial and in-frame only. Among 57,000 or so clones listed, 88% were seen once. These data are taken from a study of T cell changes during pregnancy in multiple sclerosis. Germline CDR1 is SGHTA and CDR2 is FQGNSA. Germline trimming cut 2 bases from V and 1 base from J; bases unmatched to any gene: 4. The CDR3 runs to 15 residues. The receptor's source is a female donor with multiple sclerosis, enrolled in a pregnancy study. The sample here was peripheral blood, taken in the first trimester of pregnancy. The chain joins TRBV7-2 to TRBJ2-5; 7 nucleotides align to TRBD1. In nucleotides, the CDR3 is TGTGCCAGCAGCTTAACTTCAGGGGGCCAAGAGACCCAGTACTTC. As protein: CASSLTSGGQETQYF.